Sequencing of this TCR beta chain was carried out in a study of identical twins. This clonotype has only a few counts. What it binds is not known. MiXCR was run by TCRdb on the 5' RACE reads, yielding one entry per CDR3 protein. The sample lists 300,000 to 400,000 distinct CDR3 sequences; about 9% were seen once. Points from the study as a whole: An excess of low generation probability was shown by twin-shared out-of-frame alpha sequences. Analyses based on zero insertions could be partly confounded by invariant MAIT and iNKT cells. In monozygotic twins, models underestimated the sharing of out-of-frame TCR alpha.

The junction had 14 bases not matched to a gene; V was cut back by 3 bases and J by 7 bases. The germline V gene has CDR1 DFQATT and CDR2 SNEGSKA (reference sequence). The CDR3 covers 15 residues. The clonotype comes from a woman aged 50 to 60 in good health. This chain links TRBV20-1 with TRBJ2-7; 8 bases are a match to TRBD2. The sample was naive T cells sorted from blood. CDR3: CSASNPGLERGEQYF. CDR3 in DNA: TGCAGTGCTAGTAACCCGGGACTAGAGCGGGGAGAGCAGTACTTC.